Reported below is one T cell receptor beta chain. The target antigen is unknown. Each donor (without exception) was a healthy Caucasian. The data stem from a study of identical twins. One entry per CDR3 protein, called by TCRdb with MiXCR from the 5' RACE reads. The sample gives a few hundred thousand distinct CDR3 sequences, roughly 13% of which show up once; 4% to 5% is in the top ten. The CDR3 is made up of 14 amino acids. Between the trimmed V and J ends, which lost 4 bases and 7 bases, there was a span of 14 bases. In germline, CDR1 is SNHLY, CDR2 FYNNEI. The study, taken as a whole, reports: Its conclusions, products of cross-sectional statistical analysis, did not come from following the same donors. Monozygotic twin pairs showed more out-of-frame TCR alpha sharing than models estimated. For cord blood, abundant beta clonotypes had fewer insertions, unlike memory repertoires, which showed none.

These same data were also listed under a study on yellow fever vaccine responses in identical twins.

The chain employs TRBV2 and TRBJ2-4; unclear D gene. The sequencing sample was made of memory (CD45RO+) T cells sorted from blood. The sequence was collected from a woman aged 18-30 years in good health. The CDR3 loop reads CASSALLVGNIQYF. The DNA of the CDR3 is TGTGCCAGCAGTGCTCTGCTAGTCGGGAACATTCAGTACTTC. Together with reference TRBV2 and TRBJ2-4, the CDR3 gives the full variable domain: EPEVTQTPSHQVTQMGQEVILRCVPISNHLYFYWYRQILGQKVEFLVSFYNNEISEKSEIFDDQFSVERPDGSNFTLKIRSTKLEDSAMYFCASSALLVGNIQYFGAGTRLSVL.